This entry describes one T cell receptor (beta chain). Its binding antigen is unknown. Base qualities were left out, and no much larger clone turns up one base away. Donors were 39 systemically healthy Caucasian individuals from Russia aged roughly 6 to 100 years. Roughly 10 milliliters of peripheral blood were collected from each donor into EDTA-treated Vacutainer tubes. Ficoll-Paque density-gradient centrifugation was used to isolate PBMCs, with at least 6.5 million per sample. Total RNA, at least 6 micrograms per sample, was extracted from PBMCs with Trizol reagent. For every donor, an aliquot of PBMCs went through flow cytometry to measure the percentages of naive CD45RAhigh/CD27high T cells. V and J are truncated by 4 bases and 0 bases respectively, leaving an intervening sequence of 12 bases. The CDR3 runs 15 amino acids, cysteine and phenylalanine included. The DNA shown is the 45-base CDR3, in frame from base 1.

This specimen comes from a study of blood T cells in healthy people across ages (dated by TCRdb to the mid-2010s). About the study as a whole: Template switching captured roughly one uniquely barcoded TCR beta cDNA molecule per two T cells in model experiments. Age-related changes in TCR beta repertoire diversity were measured in the study by deep sequencing normalized with unique cDNA molecular identifiers. The donors were split into four age groups: young (average 16 years), middle-aged (39), aged (about 56) and long-lived (under 85). Donors of different ages were randomly distributed across sequencing lanes to avoid experimental bias. The study analyzed two additional independent replicas of 1 million unique cDNA reads from the same blood draw for two donors, one aged 18 to 30 and one aged 80 or older. The paper as a whole reports these results and caveats: Observed TCR beta diversity per million T cells fell roughly linearly with age, and a significant reduction was already apparent by age around 40. Compared with the aged group, the long-lived group had more naive CD4+ T cells, fewer expanded clones and increased TCR diversity, suggesting age selection. Bulk unsorted PBMC profiling prevented conclusive comparison of naive and antigen-experienced compartments. Estimates of total diversity based on one million sequenced T cells were regarded as lower bounds and as underestimates. Donor CMV infection status was unknown, potentially confounding age-related changes in expanded clonotypes. The percentage of naive T cells measured by flow cytometry correlated strongly with observed TCR beta diversity.

The library came from 5' RACE. The sequencer was an Illumina HiSeq 2500. A second PCR of about 6 to 11 cycles was run with a J-beta primer mix and a sample-barcoded 5' primer. Each TCR beta cDNA molecule received a unique molecular identifier from a template-switch 5' adaptor carrying 12 random nucleotides. Each sample yielded at least 2.5 million CDR3-containing paired-end reads. First-strand cDNA synthesis was performed from all RNA using the Mint cDNA synthesis kit, with priming by a TRBC-specific oligonucleotide. Following uracil-DNA glycosylase treatment, a first 18-cycle PCR with universal primers M1SS and BC2_uni_R was performed on all cDNA. Per the authors' processing: For normalization, 1 million high-quality reads, each with a distinct molecular identifier, were randomly selected from each sample. Reads sharing molecular identifiers were discarded rather than binned into consensus sequences. CDR3 identification, clonotype clustering and error correction used MiTCR with a Q25 quality threshold and the strictest error-elimination algorithm. Lower-bound total TCR beta diversity was estimated with a nonparametric unseen species model using Euler transformation. Starting from the raw public reads, TCRdb applied fastp trimming at Q25, assembled clones with MiXCR and retained in-frame beta chains. Identical CDR3 proteins give one entry, which carries the most common genes and DNA. The authors' filters were not applied to this entry. The sample includes over a million distinct CDR3 sequences, with around 43% observed a single time. About 19% of the sample rests with the top ten.

Specimen: blood. This receptor chain uses TRBV12-3 or TRBV12-4 and TRBJ2-5; confidence is insufficient to name the D gene. The origin of this receptor is a woman in her fifties or sixties in good health. The DNA reads as follows: TGTGCCAGCAGTTCCCCACCTGCGGACCAAGAGACCCAGTACTTC. It translates to CASSSPPADQETQYF.